Listed here are 21 T cell receptor beta chains from one sample, sequenced in a study of cytomegalovirus exposure and HLA in healthy donors. The PCR contained 60 Vbeta and 13 Jbeta primers. The table came from immunoSEQ multiplex PCR; TCRdb's copy has only in-frame clones and leaves some out. Of some 140,000 clones listed, 79% are singletons. Sequenced material: PBMCs. The receptors were gathered from a middle-aged man in good health and CMV-seropositive.

As regards this clone: The limits of the CDR3 on the DNA are not certain, so only TCRdb's listed CDR3 is given. V gene TRBV30 combines with J gene TRBJ2-4; TRBD1 is the table's D call, not checked against the DNA. With termini counted, the CDR3 has 13 amino acids. Germline CDR1 reads GTSNPN; CDR2 reads SVGIG (reference sequence). CDR3 loop: CAWSVAGGINSYF.

The DNA of the CDR3 is TGTGCCAGCAGTTTATATCCTTTCCCCGACAGACACTATGGCTACACCTTC. It specifies CASSLYPFPDRHYGYTF. This chain joins TRBV27 and TRBJ1-2, with D tentatively TRBD1 (5 bases). Germline V lookup: CDR1 MNHEY, CDR2 SMNVEV (reference sequence). V was cut by 1 base and J by 3 bases, with 18 bases left in between. This CDR3 has 17 residues.

The chain carries TRBV6-1 and TRBJ1-2, with D unclear. Germline-derived CDR1 and CDR2 are MNHNS and SASEGT. This CDR3 is built from 13 residues. Trimming removed 2 bases from V and 5 bases from J, with 9 bases in between. The CDR3 loop reads CASSEQFKYGYTF. The CDR3 coding sequence is TGTGCCAGCAGTGAACAGTTCAAGTATGGCTACACCTTC.

This clone was seen once. J is TRBJ2-2 and V is TRBV9; D is possibly TRBD2 (7 bases). The CDR3 has 16 residues. Germline assignment: CDR1 SGDLS and CDR2 YYNGEE. Between the trimmed V and J ends, which lost 5 bases and 3 bases, there was a span of 17 bases. The CDR3 region is CASSSKSGTYTGELFF. Here the CDR3 DNA reads TGTGCCAGCAGTAGTAAGAGCGGGACATACACCGGGGAGCTGTTTTTT.

This clone was detected only a few times. The chain uses TRBV29-1 and TRBJ2-5; 7 positions match TRBD2. Per germline, CDR1 SQVTM and CDR2 ANQGSEA. This CDR3 is built from 11 residues. V lost 7 bases to trimming and J lost 13 bases; unmatched junction nucleotides: 12. DNA for the CDR3: TGCAGCGATACGACCGGGACTATTCCGTACTTC. Translating gives CSDTTGTIPYF.

The J gene is TRBJ2-5, the V gene TRBV7-2; 7 nucleotides agree with TRBD2. Per the germline V gene, CDR1 is SGHTA and CDR2 is FQGNSA. This CDR3 comprises 13 residues. The V gene end was trimmed by 3 bases and the J gene end by 5 bases; junction bases not matched to a gene: 3. The CDR3 DNA sequence: TGTGCCAGCAGCTTTCCGGGAGGCGAGACCCAGTACTTC. Its protein is CASSFPGGETQYF. Based on the CDR3 plus reference TRBV7-2 and TRBJ2-5, the full variable domain is GAGVSQSPSNKVTEKGKDVELRCDPISGHTALYWYRQSLGQGLEFLIYFQGNSAPDKSGLPSDRFSAERTGGSVSTLTIQRTQQEDSAVYLCASSFPGGETQYFGPGTRLLVL.

The rearrangement links TRBV18 to TRBJ2-5; a weak D match, TRBD1 (6 bases). Germline CDR1 is KGHSH and CDR2 is LQKENI. CDR3 length equals 15 residues. Deletions cut 1 base from V and 2 bases from J, with 11 bases between. The CDR3 DNA is TGTGCCAGCTCACCACTACAGGGCCGGCAAGAGACCCAGTACTTC. It codes for CASSPLQGRQETQYF.

This clone was observed a single time. This chain joins TRBV19 and TRBJ1-6; TRBD1 matches 8 bases. Germline CDR1 LNHDA, CDR2 SQIVND (reference sequence). J gave up 8 bases and V 7 bases, and 1 base lay outside the gene matches. The CDR3 consists of 12 residues. The CDR3: CASKTGDSPLHF. Written as DNA, the CDR3 is TGTGCCAGTAAGACAGGGGATTCACCCCTCCACTTT.

This clone was recorded a few times. J is TRBJ1-1 and V is TRBV27; D might be TRBD1 (5 bases). The CDR3 covers 15 residues. Trimming pared 7 bases from V and 0 bases from J, leaving 15 bases between. Germline V gene sequence: CDR1 MNHEY, CDR2 SMNVEV (reference sequence). The CDR3 DNA reads TGTGCCAGCAAAAACGACAGAAGATTGAACACTGAAGCTTTCTTT. Translating gives CASKNDRRLNTEAFF.

The chain carries TRBV4-2 and TRBJ1-5, with 8 bases lining up with TRBD1. The germline CDR1 and CDR2 sequences are LGHNA and YNFKEQ. V was clipped by 0 bases and J by 0 bases; unmatched bases: 4. The CDR3 spans 17 residues. Written as DNA, the CDR3 is TGTGCCAGCAGCCAAGAACAGGGGGAGTATAGCAATCAGCCCCAGCATTTT. Amino acid sequence: CASSQEQGEYSNQPQHF.

The chain has TRBV7-3 and TRBJ2-5, with 8 bases that match TRBD1. The CDR3 length is 14 residues. The junction had 5 bases not matched to a gene; V was cut back by 1 base and J by 7 bases. Per germline, CDR1 SGHTA and CDR2 FQGTGA. Here the CDR3 reads CASSLNRGTGTQYF. In DNA, the CDR3 is TGTGCCAGCAGCTTAAACAGGGGGACAGGGACCCAGTACTTC. Drawing the rest from reference TRBV7-3 and TRBJ2-5, the complete variable domain is GAGVSQTPSNKVTEKGKYVELRCDPISGHTALYWYRQSLGQGPEFLIYFQGTGAADDSGLPNDRFFAVRPEGSVSTLKIQRTERGDSAVYLCASSLNRGTGTQYFGPGTRLLVL.

This sequence joins TRBV7-7 and TRBJ2-2; the D gene is possibly TRBD1 (6 bases). The CDR3 runs 14 residues. Trimming took 6 bases from V and 2 from J, leaving 10 bases between them. Germline CDR1 SSHAT, CDR2 FNYEAQ (reference sequence). CDR3 amino acids: CASRRGLNTGELFF. CDR3 bases: TGTGCCAGCAGAAGGGGGTTAAACACCGGGGAGCTGTTTTTT.

This sequence joins TRBV27 and TRBJ2-7; a weak D match, TRBD1 (5 bases). V was clipped by 4 bases and J by 5 bases, with 12 bases between them. Germline CDR1 is MNHEY and CDR2 is SMNVEV (reference sequence). The length of the CDR3 is 13 residues. In nucleotides, the CDR3 is TGTGCCAGCAGTTCGCCAGGGCGGAACGAGCAGTACTTC. Its protein is CASSSPGRNEQYF.

In its sample, this clone was seen a few times. This chain links TRBV14 with TRBJ1-3; D call uncertain. Germline V gene sequence: CDR1 SGHDN, CDR2 FVKESK. Trimming left V 2 bases short and J 3 bases short, with 8 bases between. CDR3 size: 14 residues. The CDR3 DNA follows: TGTGCCAGCAGCCAACGGGGATTTGGAAACACCATATATTTT. Protein sequence: CASSQRGFGNTIYF.

V and J are TRBV28 and TRBJ2-5; maybe TRBD1 (5 bases). CDR3 size: 15 residues. V was pared by 2 bases and J by 5 bases, with 15 bases between. Germline assignment: CDR1 MDHEN and CDR2 SYDVKM. The CDR3 loop reads CASSLVRVAWETQYF. The CDR3, as DNA: TGTGCCAGCAGTTTAGTCAGGGTCGCCTGGGAGACCCAGTACTTC.

This chain links TRBV5-1 with TRBJ1-5, with D tentatively TRBD1 (6 bases). The germline CDR1 and CDR2 sequences are SGHRS and YFSETQ. The CDR3 extends over 14 amino acids. The V and J ends lost 4 bases and 3 bases respectively, with 11 bases between them. CDR3 nucleotide sequence: TGCGCCAGCAGCCTCCCAGGGGACAATCAGCCCCAGCATTTT. Translation: CASSLPGDNQPQHF. The entire variable domain, with the rest obtained from reference TRBV5-1 and TRBJ1-5, is as follows: KAGVTQTPRYLIKTRGQQVTLSCSPISGHRSVSWYQQTPGQGLQFLFEYFSETQRNKGNFPGRFSGRQFSNSRSEMNVSTLELGDSALYLCASSLPGDNQPQHFGDGTRLSIL.

The chain employs TRBV28 and TRBJ1-5; D is undetermined. V was clipped by 2 bases and J by 7 bases, with 3 bases between them. The CDR3 consists of 11 residues. Germline CDR1 and CDR2: MDHEN and SYDVKM. The CDR3 DNA reads as TGTGCCAGCAGTTTACGGCAGCCCCAGCATTTT. Translated, it gives CASSLRQPQHF.

The chain recombines TRBV29-1 with TRBJ2-3; 11 nucleotides match TRBD2. J was trimmed by 7 bases and V by 5 bases; bases with no gene match: 5. Germline V gene lookup returns CDR1 SQVTM and CDR2 ANQGSEA. The CDR3 runs to 13 residues. The CDR3 loop is CSVTSGSKYTQYF. The CDR3 DNA is TGCAGCGTTACTAGCGGGAGTAAATATACGCAGTATTTT.

This clone showed up just a few times. The V gene is TRBV10-1, the J gene TRBJ2-1; 14 bases are a match to TRBD2. The CDR3 loop spans 15 amino acids. V trimming: 6 bases; J trimming: 8 bases; junction bases outside the gene matches: 6. In germline, CDR1 is WNHNN, CDR2 SYGVQD (reference sequence). CDR3 coding DNA: TGCGCCAGCAGCACCGGGACTAGCGGGAGATATGAGCAGTTCTTC. Translating gives CASSTGTSGRYEQFF.

V usage is TRBV4-1 and J usage is TRBJ2-7; 8 bases align to TRBD2. Germline V gene lookup returns CDR1 MGHRA and CDR2 YSYEKL. CDR3 length equals 17 residues. The ends lost 2 bases at V and 2 bases at J; junction bases unmatched: 11. The CDR3 spells CASSQLPQTSVPYEQYF. DNA for the CDR3: TGCGCCAGCAGCCAACTTCCTCAGACTAGCGTCCCCTACGAGCAGTACTTC.

The chain combines TRBV10-3 with TRBJ2-6; no firm D call. The CDR3 is 14 amino acids. The V end was cut by 4 bases, the J end by 0 bases, with 4 bases between. Germline V gene lookup returns CDR1 ENHRY and CDR2 SYGVKD. Here the CDR3 reads CAISAGSGANVLTF. In DNA, the CDR3 is TGTGCCATCAGTGCGGGCTCTGGGGCCAACGTCCTGACTTTC.